This TCR beta chain was sequenced in a study of T cells in Graves' hyperthyroidism and ophthalmopathy. This clonotype occurred a few times. After removal of 5 bases from V and 3 bases from J, the junction contained 8 bases not matched to a gene. CDR1 is SGHDT, CDR2 YYEEEE, per germline. This CDR3 has 15 amino acids. The CDR3 regions of TCR beta were amplified from RNA transcripts. When the TCR CDR3 underwent first-round RT-PCR, the HTBI primer set was used. MiXCR was run by TCRdb on the multiplex PCR reads, yielding one entry per CDR3 protein. The table shows around 340,000 distinct CDR3 sequences, with around 20% occurring only once.

The sequence was obtained from a woman aged 45-59 years with Graves' hyperthyroidism. The chain uses TRBV5-6 and TRBJ2-4; TRBD2 matches at 7 bases. The source material was blood. For the CDR3, the DNA is TGTGCCAGCAGTTCCATGGGGGGGGGCAAAAACATTCAGTACTTC. Protein: CASSSMGGGKNIQYF.